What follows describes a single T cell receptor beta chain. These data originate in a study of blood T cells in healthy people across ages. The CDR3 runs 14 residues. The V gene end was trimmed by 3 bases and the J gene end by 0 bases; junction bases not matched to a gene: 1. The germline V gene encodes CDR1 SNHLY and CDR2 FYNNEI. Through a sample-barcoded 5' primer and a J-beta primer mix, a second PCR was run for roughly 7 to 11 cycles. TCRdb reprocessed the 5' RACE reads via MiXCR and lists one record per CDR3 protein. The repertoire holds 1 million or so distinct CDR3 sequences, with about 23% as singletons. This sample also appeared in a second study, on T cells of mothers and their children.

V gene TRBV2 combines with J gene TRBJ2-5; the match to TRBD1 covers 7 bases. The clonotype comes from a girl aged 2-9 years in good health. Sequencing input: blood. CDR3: CASSEDRYQETQYF. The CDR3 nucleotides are TGTGCCAGCAGTGAGGACAGGTACCAAGAGACCCAGTACTTC.